This T cell receptor (beta chain) was captured by sequencing in a study of response to subunit inactivated influenza vaccine. There are 15 residues in the CDR3. Germline loops: CDR1 SQVTM, CDR2 ANQGSEA. Trimming stripped 6 bases from V and 0 bases from J, with 15 bases between. TCRdb reprocessed the RT-PCR reads with MiXCR, giving one entry per CDR3 protein. The profile covers about 570,000 distinct CDR3 sequences, with about 11% appearing a single time and approximately 9.9% taken by the ten largest. The data also belong to a second study, concerning T cells expressing NK-cell markers. That work states: cDNA encoding TCR beta was synthesized via 5'RACE template switching incorporating UMIs. The leading position in the CD3+CD56-NKG2C+ fraction of a handful of donors also went to these clonotypes.

The material sequenced was PBMCs from blood, taken on the day of vaccination. The sequence derives from a man in his fifties who received an inactivated influenza vaccine. The chain links TRBV29-1 to TRBJ2-1; D gene unclear. CDR3 residues: CSVSLGFSSYNEQFF. CDR3 nucleotides: TGCAGCGTCAGCCTTGGCTTCTCCTCCTACAATGAGCAGTTCTTC.